Sequencing of this T cell receptor beta chain was carried out in a study of vaccination and CD4 T cells after COVID-19. A remark on this clonotype: Its antigen is unknown.

Treatment described: roughly 10-day PBMC culture with coronavirus spike peptide pools or control peptides (ViraFEST assay). With 10 to 11 days of culture completed, CD4+ T cells were isolated by negative selection. Germline-derived CDR1 and CDR2 are MGHDK and SYGVNS. Trimming shortened V by 6 bases and J by 5 bases, and 14 bases separated the two germline ends. The CDR3 runs 13 residues. CD4+ T cells that had been cultured provided DNA sequenced with the Oncomine TCR Beta short-read assay. TCRdb reanalysed the PCR reads using MiXCR and keeps one entry per CDR3 protein. The sample has about 9,600 distinct CDR3 sequences, about 28% seen once.

This clonotype was sampled from a human donor who had recovered from COVID-19. This chain connects TRBV25-1 to TRBJ2-7; TRBD2 might be the D (7 bases). Sequenced material: CD4+ T cells from blood, cultured in vitro, taken after SARS-CoV-2 vaccination. The CDR3 protein is CASRKGGAHEQYF. Written as DNA, the CDR3 is TGTGCCAGCAGGAAAGGGGGGGCCCACGAGCAGTACTTC.